This TCR beta chain emerged from a study of spatial heterogeneity in lung cancer. Study in general: Detection consistently captured more beta-chain sequences than alpha-chain sequences. Raw reads showed each unique TCR and UMI combination turning up more than ten times on average.

The length of the CDR3 is 12 residues. The germline V and J ends were trimmed by 3 bases and 5 bases, with 10 bases remaining between them. Germline V gives CDR1 SQVTM, CDR2 ANQGSEA. Ten or more counts support this clonotype. Every TCR cDNA molecule bore a unique molecular identifier. TCRdb reprocessed the 5' RACE reads via MiXCR and lists one record per CDR3 protein. This sample yields about 120,000 distinct CDR3 sequences, of which 9% to 15% are seen a single time; roughly 17% belongs to the top ten. The time point here: blood at routine non-recurrence follow-up after resection. The sequenced material consisted of unsorted whole RNA from tumor, nontumor lung or frozen PBMC.

Sequenced here: PBMCs, sampled at follow-up. The sequence came from a male donor with early-stage non-small cell lung cancer. This chain connects TRBV29-1 to TRBJ2-5, with D tentatively TRBD1 or TRBD2 (6 bases each). The CDR3 sequence: CSVDGGAETQYF. CDR3 DNA: TGCAGCGTTGACGGGGGCGCGGAGACCCAGTACTTC.